The 7 T cell receptor beta chains in this list originate from one sample, sequenced in a study of shared clonotypes between healthy human individuals. Generated by immunoSEQ multiplex PCR, the TCRdb table keeps only in-frame clones and is missing some. The repertoire holds around 600,000 clones, with around 95% as singletons. The naive CD8 population came from CD45RO-negative cells selected for CCR7, without terminally differentiated effector memory CD45RA+ cells. Sequenced material: naive CD8+ T cells sorted from blood. The receptor set was obtained from a woman aged 25-40 years in good health.

The chain joins TRBV5-4 to TRBJ2-1, with D perhaps given as TRBD1 or TRBD2 (6 bases each). The germline CDR1 and CDR2 sequences are SGHNT and YYREEE (reference sequence). CDR3 length: 13 residues. V lost 4 bases, J lost 8 bases, and 13 bases lay in between. The CDR3 DNA sequence: TGTGCCAGCAGCCGGGGGCAGGGCGATGAGCAGTTCTTC. Encoded protein: CASSRGQGDEQFF.

This sequence joins TRBV19 and TRBJ1-4; possibly TRBD1 for D (6 bases). Germline CDR1 LNHDA, CDR2 SQIVND (reference sequence). V lost 2 bases to trimming and J lost 3 bases, with 10 bases between them. The length of the CDR3 is 15 residues. The CDR3 reads CASSITGIANEKLFF. The DNA for the CDR3 is TGTGCCAGTAGTATAACAGGGATTGCTAATGAAAAACTGTTTTTT.

A remark on this clone: Other nucleotide sequences from this sample produce the same CDR3. The V gene is TRBV6-5, the J gene TRBJ1-4, with 8 bases lining up with TRBD1. The CDR3 has 15 amino acids. Germline trimming cut 6 bases from V and 2 bases from J; bases unmatched to any gene: 5. The germline V gene has CDR1 MNHEY and CDR2 SVGAGI. The CDR3 protein is CASSPSGGTNEKLFF. In DNA form, the CDR3 reads TGTGCCAGCAGCCCTTCAGGGGGCACTAATGAAAAACTGTTTTTT.

This clone is a singleton in its sample. The chain links TRBV25-1 to TRBJ2-7; D not resolved. This CDR3 has 12 amino acids. Germline CDR1 and CDR2: MGHDK and SYGVNS. V was pared by 7 bases and J by 10 bases, with 17 bases between. As DNA, the CDR3 is TGTGCCAGCAAGGGCCGATCCTATGAACAGTACTTC. Translated, it gives CASKGRSYEQYF.

The CDR3 loop is CASSEFSGRGHEQYF. CDR3 DNA sequence: TGCGCCAGCAGTGAGTTTAGCGGGAGAGGGCACGAGCAGTACTTC. V usage is TRBV10-2 and J usage is TRBJ2-7, with 9 bases identical to TRBD2. Germline V gene data show CDR1 as WSHSY and CDR2 as SAAADI. The CDR3 length is 15 residues. V gave up 1 base and J gave up 5 bases; unmatched junction bases: 6.

V usage is TRBV9 and J usage is TRBJ2-3; D remains ambiguous. The germline gives CDR1 SGDLS, CDR2 YYNGEE. CDR3 length equals 13 residues. V dropped 4 bases and J dropped 2 bases, with 8 bases sitting between them. In DNA form, the CDR3 reads TGTGCCAGCAGCCCACCTCTCACAGATACGCAGTATTTT. The encoded protein is CASSPPLTDTQYF.

The rearrangement links TRBV7-9 to TRBJ2-7; 7 nucleotides line up with TRBD1. The J segment lost 6 bases and the V segment lost 2 bases, leaving 7 bases of the junction unmatched. The CDR3 extends over 14 amino acids. CDR1 and CDR2 from the germline V gene are SEHNR and FQNEAQ (reference sequence). This chain's CDR3 is CASSLRDSPVEQYF. For the CDR3, the DNA is TGTGCCAGCAGCTTAAGGGACAGCCCTGTCGAGCAGTACTTC.